This TCR beta chain was sequenced during a study of cytomegalovirus exposure and HLA in healthy donors. Study observations and caveats: Many donors shared some public TCRs, even though most TCR sequences were rare.

This clone occurred once. Its specificity is unknown. PCR primers comprised 60 Vbeta and 13 Jbeta primers. Clones were read by immunoSEQ multiplex PCR, and TCRdb kept only the in-frame ones, dropping some. This sample has about 89,000 clones, with roughly three quarters found just once. The CDR3 has 16 residues. Germline-derived CDR1 and CDR2 are GTSNPN and SVGIG (reference sequence). Deletions cut 4 bases from V and 0 bases from J, with 16 bases between. The sequencing input was PBMCs. The J gene is TRBJ1-3, the V gene TRBV30; D call uncertain. This TCR came from a man aged 25 to 40 in good health and CMV-seronegative. This chain's CDR3 is CAWNGKDTLSGNTIYF. CDR3 DNA: TGTGCCTGGAACGGGAAAGACACACTCTCTGGAAACACCATATATTTT.